A selection of T cell receptor beta chains follows, all from one sample in a study of T cell repertoires in cytomegalovirus infection. TCRdb ran MiXCR on the reads and lists one entry per CDR3 protein. The sample gives about 740,000 distinct CDR3 sequences, about 40% of which show up once; roughly 2.8% is in the top ten. The sample taken for sequencing was PBMCs. The receptors here all came from a human donor in good health (CMV status not recorded). Some clones in this sample may be carry-over from other donors' samples. The CDR3 runs from the conserved cysteine through the conserved F or W. A D gene is named only where the DNA matches it firmly. Some rows mark clone size as missing; the rest say once, few, many or name a class of expanded clone.

CDR3aa,CDR3nt,d_gene,abundance,j_gene,v_gene
CASSLLGPAYGYTF,TGTGCCAGCAGTTTATTAGGACCGGCCTATGGCTACACCTTC,NA,NA,TRBJ1-2,TRBV12-3/TRBV12-4
CASSMDSYQPQHF,TGTGCCAGTAGTATGGACAGTTATCAGCCCCAGCATTTT,NA,NA,TRBJ1-5,TRBV19
CASRNYLGPQHF,TGTGCCAGTAGAAACTATTTGGGGCCCCAGCATTTT,NA,few,TRBJ1-5,TRBV19
CASSPPMGVSTDTQYF,TGTGCCAGCTCACCACCGATGGGAGTTAGCACAGATACGCAGTATTTT,NA,NA,TRBJ2-3,TRBV18
CASSFAGGNNEQFF,TGTGCCAGCAGCTTCGCCGGAGGTAACAATGAGCAGTTCTTC,NA,many,TRBJ2-1,TRBV7-8
CASSIGWTGLHQPQHF,TGTGCCAGTAGTATAGGGTGGACAGGTCTTCATCAGCCCCAGCATTTT,TRBD1,NA,TRBJ1-5,TRBV19
CASSRLGQGAYEQYF,TGTGCCAGCAGTCGCCTCGGACAGGGGGCCTACGAGCAGTACTTC,TRBD1,NA,TRBJ2-7,TRBV28
CARIPDSDRGVAGELFF,TGTGCCAGGATCCCTGATTCGGACAGGGGGGTTGCCGGGGAGCTGTTTTTT,TRBD1,NA,TRBJ2-2,TRBV4-2
CAVRANTEAFF,TGTGCCGTCAGGGCGAACACTGAAGCTTTCTTT,NA,few,TRBJ1-1,TRBV10-3
CASSLATGLNQPQHF,TGTGCCAGCAGCTTAGCGACAGGGCTCAATCAGCCCCAGCATTTT,TRBD1,many,TRBJ1-5,TRBV7-2
CASSLRGQGRDQPQHF,TGTGCCAGCAGTTTGAGGGGACAGGGTAGGGATCAGCCCCAGCATTTT,TRBD1,once,TRBJ1-5,TRBV12-3/TRBV12-4
CASSYRSSYNSPLHF,TGTGCCAGCAGTTACCGAAGCTCCTATAATTCACCCCTCCACTTT,NA,NA,TRBJ1-6,TRBV6-6
CASCPLVDGNTEAFF,TGTGCCAGTTGCCCGCTGGTTGACGGCAACACTGAAGCTTTCTTT,NA,NA,TRBJ1-1,TRBV19
CATARGYNEQFF,TGTGCCACCGCCCGGGGGTACAATGAGCAGTTCTTC,NA,NA,TRBJ2-1,TRBV27
CASSRGRLGETQYF,TGTGCCAGCAGCCGTGGACGGCTGGGAGAGACCCAGTACTTC,NA,NA,TRBJ2-5,TRBV7-2
CASSAHRNTGELFF,TGTGCCAGCAGTGCCCACAGGAACACCGGGGAGCTGTTTTTT,NA,NA,TRBJ2-2,TRBV25-1
CASRPGQPAYNEQFF,TGTGCCAGCAGGCCGGGACAGCCAGCCTACAATGAGCAGTTCTTC,TRBD1,NA,TRBJ2-1,TRBV6-1
CASSEAYENAFF,TGTGCCAGCAGTGAAGCGTACGAGAATGCTTTCTTT,NA,NA,TRBJ1-1,TRBV6-1
CASSPADTQYF,TGTGCCAGCAGCCCGGCAGATACGCAGTATTTT,NA,NA,TRBJ2-3,TRBV7-6
CASSLRAGGRQDTQYF,TGTGCCAGCAGTTTGAGAGCGGGGGGGCGACAAGATACGCAGTATTTT,TRBD2,NA,TRBJ2-3,TRBV27
CASSLLRTVDNSPLHF,TGTGCCAGCAGTTTATTGAGGACAGTGGATAATTCACCCCTCCACTTT,NA,NA,TRBJ1-6,TRBV28
CASSDSPGGTDTQYF,TGTGCCAGCAGTGACTCGCCAGGGGGCACAGATACGCAGTATTTT,NA,many,TRBJ2-3,TRBV6-4
CSALQGDGYTF,TGCAGTGCCCTACAGGGAGATGGCTACACCTTC,NA,many,TRBJ1-2,TRBV20-1
CASSRGDGGYGNTIYF,TGCGCCAGCAGCCGTGGGGACGGGGGTTACGGAAACACCATATATTTT,NA,few,TRBJ1-3,TRBV4-1
CASSSRTGKSNQPQHF,TGTGCCAGCAGCTCGAGGACAGGGAAAAGCAATCAGCCCCAGCATTTT,TRBD1,many,TRBJ1-5,TRBV7-2
CASSRTGVSAETQYF,TGTGCCAGCAGTCGGACAGGGGTGTCAGCAGAGACCCAGTACTTC,TRBD1,NA,TRBJ2-5,TRBV12-3/TRBV12-4
CASSSRTSGRMNTGELFF,TGTGCCAGCAGCTCCCGGACTAGCGGGAGAATGAACACCGGGGAGCTGTTTTTT,TRBD2,NA,TRBJ2-2,TRBV7-9
CASRLTRVVDADTQYF,TGTGCCAGCAGACTGACGCGGGTCGTTGACGCAGATACGCAGTATTTT,NA,few,TRBJ2-3,TRBV7-2
CSARGDIGYNSPLHF,TGCAGTGCTAGAGGGGACATTGGTTATAATTCACCCCTCCACTTT,NA,NA,TRBJ1-6,TRBV20-1
CASSLTTGGLAYTF,TGTGCCAGCAGCCTAACGACAGGGGGCTTAGCCTACACCTTC,TRBD1,many,TRBJ1-2,TRBV11-2
CASSSGTRVAGELFF,TGTGCCAGCAGCTCCGGGACAAGGGTTGCCGGGGAGCTGTTTTTT,NA,NA,TRBJ2-2,TRBV7-8
CATSPASGRNEPFF,TGTGCCACCTCTCCGGCGAGCGGGAGGAATGAGCCGTTCTTC,TRBD2,NA,TRBJ2-1,TRBV15